Listed below are T cell receptor beta chains from one sample, sequenced in a study of PD-1 blockade in classical Hodgkin lymphoma. Here immunoSEQ multiplex PCR was the method, and the copy in TCRdb shows in-frame clones only, minus some. The repertoire includes 20,000 to 25,000 clones, around 68% of them detected once, and 5% to 6.5% sits in the top ten. Sequenced here: peripheral blood mononuclear cells (PBMCs), sampled at baseline. All receptors come from a human donor with classical Hodgkin lymphoma. CDR3s include the opening cysteine and the closing phenylalanine or tryptophan. The D gene is left open where the match is weak. Expanded clones are given a class, and other clones once, few, many or no size at all.

length: 17
J: TRBJ1-1
V: TRBV18
size: few
D: TRBD1
DNA: TGTGCCAGCTCACAGGTTCGAGTACAGGGGGCTGGGACTGAAGCTTTCTTT
CDR3: CASSQVRVQGAGTEAFF

length: 16
J: TRBJ1-6
V: TRBV30
size: -
D: TRBD1
DNA: TGTGCCTGGAGTGTACAGGGGAGCTCCTATAATTCACCCCTCCACTTT
CDR3: CAWSVQGSSYNSPLHF

length: 16
J: TRBJ1-1
V: TRBV7-2
size: few
D: TRBD1
DNA: TGTGCCAGCAGCTTAGGGACAGGACAGGGGGTGACTGAAGCTTTCTTT
CDR3: CASSLGTGQGVTEAFF

length: 16
J: TRBJ2-3
V: TRBV4-3
size: -
D: TRBD2
DNA: TGCGCCAGCAGCCAAGATACGGGGGGGCCCCCAGATACGCAGTATTTT
CDR3: CASSQDTGGPPDTQYF

length: 15
J: TRBJ2-2
V: TRBV5-8
size: -
D: -
DNA: TGTGCCAGCAGCCTTGCAGGGGGGTACACCGGGGAGCTGTTTTTT
CDR3: CASSLAGGYTGELFF

length: 15
J: TRBJ1-6
V: TRBV30
size: -
D: -
DNA: TGTGCCTGGACAGGGTCGGCCTCCTATAATTCACCCCTCCACTTT
CDR3: CAWTGSASYNSPLHF

length: 11
J: TRBJ2-3
V: TRBV29-1
size: -
D: -
DNA: TGCAGCGTTGTAGGTAGGATTGTGCAGTATTTT
CDR3: CSVVGRIVQYF

length: 15
J: TRBJ2-5
V: TRBV14
size: -
D: TRBD1
DNA: TGTGCCAGCAGCCAAGGTCCAGGGGGCAGGGAGACCCAGTACTTC
CDR3: CASSQGPGGRETQYF

length: 17
J: TRBJ2-7
V: TRBV7-8
size: -
D: -
DNA: TGTGCCAGCAGCTTAGTAGGGCCGGGGATCCTAGGCTACGAGCAGTACTTC
CDR3: CASSLVGPGILGYEQYF

length: 11
J: TRBJ1-1
V: TRBV6-6
size: -
D: -
DNA: TGTGCCACGGCGGGGTACACTGAAGCTTTCTTT
CDR3: CATAGYTEAFF

length: 15
J: TRBJ1-3
V: TRBV6-5
size: once
D: -
DNA: TGTGCCAGCAGTCGCGGAGTTCTGGGCAGAAACACCATATATTTT
CDR3: CASSRGVLGRNTIYF

length: 15
J: TRBJ2-5
V: TRBV5-1
size: -
D: TRBD1
DNA: TGCGCCAGCAGCCGGACAGGGTTCGGCCAAGAGACCCAGTACTTC
CDR3: CASSRTGFGQETQYF

length: 18
J: TRBJ1-5
V: TRBV28
size: -
D: -
DNA: TGTGCCAGCAGTCTGTTTTCACTTTACAGGGAACATGGTCAGCCCCAGCATTTT
CDR3: CASSLFSLYREHGQPQHF

length: 20
J: TRBJ1-3
V: TRBV4-3
size: -
D: TRBD1
DNA: TGCGCCAGCAGCCAAGAATTTGCTGGCAGGGGGCTTCGCTCTGGAAACACCATATATTTT
CDR3: CASSQEFAGRGLRSGNTIYF

length: 17
J: TRBJ1-5
V: TRBV7-2
size: -
D: -
DNA: TGTGCCAGCAGACAGGACAGTACGGCGTTTGGGAATCAGCCCCAGCATTTT
CDR3: CASRQDSTAFGNQPQHF

length: 14
J: TRBJ1-5
V: TRBV28
size: -
D: -
DNA: TGTGCCAGCAGTTTTTTGGGGGGCAATCAGCCCCAGCATTTT
CDR3: CASSFLGGNQPQHF

length: 15
J: TRBJ2-5
V: TRBV5-5
size: few
D: TRBD1
DNA: TGTGCCAGCAGCTTGACGTGGACAGGGAAAGAGACCCAGTACTTC
CDR3: CASSLTWTGKETQYF

length: 11
J: TRBJ1-2
V: TRBV28
size: few
D: -
DNA: TGTGCCAGCAGGAGTTTTTTTGGCTACACCTTC
CDR3: CASRSFFGYTF

length: 13
J: TRBJ2-3
V: TRBV30
size: -
D: -
DNA: TGTGCCTGGAGTCCCGGGGCTCGGGATACGCAGTATTTT
CDR3: CAWSPGARDTQYF

length: 16
J: TRBJ2-1
V: TRBV18
size: once
D: TRBD2
DNA: TGTGCCAGCTCACCGCAACTAGCGGGGGTGGGCAATGAGCAGTTCTTC
CDR3: CASSPQLAGVGNEQFF

length: 17
J: TRBJ2-5
V: TRBV5-1
size: once
D: TRBD1
DNA: TGCGCCAGCAGCTTGGGGACAGGGGCCCCGCTGAGAGAGACCCAGTACTTC
CDR3: CASSLGTGAPLRETQYF

length: 14
J: TRBJ2-3
V: TRBV6-5
size: few
D: -
DNA: TGTGCCACCATGGGGGGCCGGAGCACAGATACGCAGTATTTT
CDR3: CATMGGRSTDTQYF

length: 14
J: TRBJ2-5
V: TRBV7-2
size: -
D: TRBD1
DNA: TGTGCCAGCAGCATCGGACAGGGGGCCGAGACCCAGTACTTC
CDR3: CASSIGQGAETQYF

length: 16
J: TRBJ2-3
V: TRBV2
size: few
D: TRBD1
DNA: TGTGCCAGCAGCCAGGGGCAGGGGGCTCCCACAGATACGCAGTATTTT
CDR3: CASSQGQGAPTDTQYF

length: 16
J: TRBJ1-1
V: TRBV4-1
size: -
D: -
DNA: TGCGCCAGCAGCCAAGGGCGATGGGGCCCGGGGGCTGAAGCTTTCTTT
CDR3: CASSQGRWGPGAEAFF

length: 15
J: TRBJ1-5
V: TRBV6-1
size: once
D: -
DNA: TGTGCCAGCAGTTGGGGGGTAGCGAGCAATCAGCCCCAGCATTTT
CDR3: CASSWGVASNQPQHF

length: 15
J: TRBJ1-6
V: TRBV19
size: -
D: -
DNA: TGTGCCAGTAGGATTACAGGGCTATTGAATTCACCCCTCCACTTT
CDR3: CASRITGLLNSPLHF

length: 13
J: TRBJ2-2
V: TRBV30
size: -
D: -
DNA: TGTGCCTGGAGTGTACTCGGTACCGGGGAGCTGTTTTTT
CDR3: CAWSVLGTGELFF

length: 14
J: TRBJ2-3
V: TRBV7-9
size: -
D: -
DNA: TGTGCCAGCGGATCGCTAGCGTACACAGATACGCAGTATTTT
CDR3: CASGSLAYTDTQYF

length: 19
J: TRBJ2-1
V: TRBV28
size: -
D: TRBD2
DNA: TGTGCCAGCAGACCACCGGGACTAGCGGGAGCTAGCTCCTACAATGAGCAGTTCTTC
CDR3: CASRPPGLAGASSYNEQFF

length: 16
J: TRBJ2-7
V: TRBV5-1
size: -
D: TRBD1
DNA: TGCGCCAGCAGCTCCATGACAGGGTCAAGCTCCTACGAGCAGTACTTC
CDR3: CASSSMTGSSSYEQYF

length: 14
J: TRBJ2-3
V: TRBV9
size: -
D: TRBD2
DNA: TGTGCCAGCAGCGTAGACGGCGGGAGTGGTACGCAGTATTTT
CDR3: CASSVDGGSGTQYF

length: 21
J: TRBJ2-1
V: TRBV4-3
size: few
D: TRBD2
DNA: TGCGCCAGCAGCCAAGATTCCGATGGACTAGCGGGGAGGAGTGCCTACAATGAGCAGTTCTTC
CDR3: CASSQDSDGLAGRSAYNEQFF

length: 15
J: TRBJ2-5
V: TRBV5-8
size: -
D: -
DNA: TGTGCCAGCAATTCAGGAGCCCCGACCACAGAGACCCAGTACTTC
CDR3: CASNSGAPTTETQYF

length: 15
J: TRBJ2-4
V: TRBV27
size: once
D: TRBD2
DNA: TGTGCCAGCAGTCCCCCGGTCAAGGGAGGGAACATTCAGTACTTC
CDR3: CASSPPVKGGNIQYF

length: 14
J: TRBJ1-5
V: TRBV19
size: -
D: TRBD1
DNA: TGTGCCTCAGAGACAGGGTATAGCAATCAGCCCCAGCATTTT
CDR3: CASETGYSNQPQHF

length: 16
J: TRBJ1-4
V: TRBV28
size: -
D: -
DNA: TGTGCCAGCAGTCCCCGGACCGCGTCGGGTAATGAAAAACTGTTTTTT
CDR3: CASSPRTASGNEKLFF

length: 15
J: TRBJ2-3
V: TRBV5-1
size: few
D: -
DNA: TGCGCCAGCAGCTTGGATGGAACTAGCACAGATACGCAGTATTTT
CDR3: CASSLDGTSTDTQYF

length: 15
J: TRBJ1-5
V: TRBV6-6
size: medium-sized
D: -
DNA: TGTGCCAGCAGACTCCAGGGTGTTAGCAATCAGCCCCAGCATTTT
CDR3: CASRLQGVSNQPQHF

length: 13
J: TRBJ2-7
V: TRBV29-1
size: -
D: TRBD2
DNA: TGCAGCGCGACCGGGACTAGCGGTAACGAGCAGTACTTC
CDR3: CSATGTSGNEQYF

length: 15
J: TRBJ2-5
V: TRBV11-2
size: -
D: -
DNA: TGTGCCAGCAGCACCGACGGCGCGGTCCAAGAGACCCAGTACTTC
CDR3: CASSTDGAVQETQYF

length: 18
J: TRBJ2-5
V: TRBV4-2
size: -
D: TRBD2
DNA: TGTGCCAGCAGCCCGATTGGGACTAGCGGGAGGGCCCTAGAGACCCAGTACTTC
CDR3: CASSPIGTSGRALETQYF

length: 15
J: TRBJ2-2
V: TRBV7-9
size: few
D: TRBD1
DNA: TGTGCCAGCAGCGGCGGGACAGGGGGCATCGGGGAGCTGTTTTTT
CDR3: CASSGGTGGIGELFF

length: 15
J: TRBJ2-7
V: TRBV7-2
size: -
D: -
DNA: TGTGCCAGCAGCTGGGTCGAGGGGAAATCCTACGAGCAGTACTTC
CDR3: CASSWVEGKSYEQYF

length: 14
J: TRBJ2-5
V: TRBV7-9
size: -
D: TRBD1
DNA: TGTGCCAGCAGCTTTTCAGGGGGCGAGGAGACCCAGTACTTC
CDR3: CASSFSGGEETQYF